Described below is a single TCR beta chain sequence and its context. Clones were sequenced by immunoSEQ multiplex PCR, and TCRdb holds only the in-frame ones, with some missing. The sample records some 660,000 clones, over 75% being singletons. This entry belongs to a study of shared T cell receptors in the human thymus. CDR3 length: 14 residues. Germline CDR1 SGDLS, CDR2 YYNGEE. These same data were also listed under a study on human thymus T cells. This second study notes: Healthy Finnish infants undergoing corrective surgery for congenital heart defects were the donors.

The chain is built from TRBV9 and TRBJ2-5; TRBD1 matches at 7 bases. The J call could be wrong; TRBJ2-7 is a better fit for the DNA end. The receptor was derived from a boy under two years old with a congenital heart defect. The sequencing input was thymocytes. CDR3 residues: CASSVTGSSYEQYF. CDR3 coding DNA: TGTGCCAGCAGCGTGACAGGGAGCTCCTACGAGCAGTACTTC.